These 4 T cell receptor beta chains came from one sample sequenced in a study of tumor-infiltrating lymphocytes in primary liver carcinoma. Constant-region priming of 500 to 550 ng total RNA yielded TCR beta cDNA. Employing slightly modified ARM-PCR, three nested multiplex PCR rounds were run, and these gave rise to the TCR beta libraries. TRBV1-TRBV30 forward primers paired with a C-beta reverse primer drove the first two PCR rounds, roughly 10 cycles each. Each CDR3 protein is one row after TCRdb ran MiXCR on the multiplex PCR reads. This table holds 300,000 to 350,000 distinct CDR3 sequences, less than 65% found once. Germline DNA was also extracted, and blood RNA was taken from unsorted whole blood. The specimen sequenced was peripheral blood. The receptors shown here come from a man aged 40-49 years with primary liver carcinoma and hepatitis B virus infection.

This clonotype was detected a few times. V gene TRBV5-4 combines with J gene TRBJ2-7; TRBD1 or TRBD2 may be the D gene (7 bases each). The V and J ends lost 0 bases and 5 bases respectively, with 12 bases between them. This CDR3 spans 14 amino acids. Germline loops: CDR1 SGHNT, CDR2 YYREEE (reference sequence). CDR3 bases: TGTGCCAGCAGCTTGGGACAGGGAGGGGACGAGCAGTACTTC. This translates into CASSLGQGGDEQYF.

This chain links TRBV5-5 with TRBJ2-1, with D hard to call. Per the germline V gene, CDR1 is SGHKS and CDR2 is YYEKEE (reference sequence). CDR3 length equals 13 residues. Deletions cut 1 base from V and 3 bases from J, with 5 bases between. The CDR3 is CASSLSYYNEQFF. CDR3 coding DNA: TGTGCCAGCAGCTTGAGTTACTACAATGAGCAGTTCTTC.

In regard to this clonotype: One base away lies a much larger clone, so this may be a sequencing read error. The genes are TRBV4-1 and TRBJ2-5, with D possibly TRBD2 on 6 matching bases. V lost 1 base and J lost 7, with 13 bases in between. This CDR3 is 14 amino acids long. Germline V lookup: CDR1 MGHRA, CDR2 YSYEKL. The CDR3 coding sequence is TGCGCCAGCAGCCAAGGTTGGCGGGAAGTGACCCAGTACTTC. Its protein product is CASSQGWREVTQYF.

A remark on this clonotype: Germline and junction disagree at one end, which may indicate a read error. The J gene is TRBJ2-1, the V gene TRBV29-1; 10 bases match TRBD1. Germline V gene lookup returns CDR1 SQVTM and CDR2 ANQGSEA. The CDR3 extends over 16 amino acids. The CDR3 spells CNVEDQDRGTGDEQFF. The CDR3 DNA reads as TGCAACGTTGAAGATCAGGACAGGGGGACAGGTGATGAGCAGTTCTTC.